A single T cell receptor beta chain is shown here with its context. Its cognate antigen is unknown. Trimming cost V 5 bases and J 8 bases, with 13 bases left between them. Germline lookup yields CDR1 SGHTA and CDR2 FQGTGA. The CDR3 covers 13 residues. This sample was taken from a study of shared clonotypes between healthy human individuals. Profiling relied on immunoSEQ multiplex PCR, and the TCRdb table lists in-frame clones only, not all of them. Of 2 million to 2.5 million clones in the sample, over 85% are singletons; the top ten hold about 0.37%. Donors, without exception, were Caucasian adults residing in Nashville, Tennessee. Findings and caveats of the study: Between a handful of donors, naive CD4 clonotypes were shared at a level of around 4.9%. Estimated richness values were generally larger in naive subsets than in memory subsets.

The rearrangement joins TRBV7-3 to TRBJ2-1; TRBD2 might be the D (5 bases). The receptor's source is a young man in good health. Some clones in this sample may be carry-over from other donors' samples. The source material was naive CD4+ T cells from PBMCs. Subset given: CD45RA+ positively selected. In nucleotides, the CDR3 is TGTGCCAGCAGCACTAGAGGCGGGTATGAGCAGTTCTTC. It encodes CASSTRGGYEQFF.